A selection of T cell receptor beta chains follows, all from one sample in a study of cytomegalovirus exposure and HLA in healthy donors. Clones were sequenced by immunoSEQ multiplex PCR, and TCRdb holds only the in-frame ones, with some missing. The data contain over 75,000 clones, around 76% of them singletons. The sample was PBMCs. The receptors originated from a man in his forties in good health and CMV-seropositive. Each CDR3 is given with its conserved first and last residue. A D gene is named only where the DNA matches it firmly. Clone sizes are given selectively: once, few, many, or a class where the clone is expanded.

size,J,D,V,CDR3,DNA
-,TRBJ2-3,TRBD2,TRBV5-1,CASTRTSDKTDTQYF,TGCGCCAGCACCCGGACTAGCGATAAGACAGATACGCAGTATTTT
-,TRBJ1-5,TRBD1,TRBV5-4,CASSLEGAGSNQPQHF,TGTGCCAGCAGCTTGGAGGGGGCCGGCAGCAATCAGCCCCAGCATTTT
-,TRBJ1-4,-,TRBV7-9,CASSPNTGGPEKLFF,TGTGCCAGCAGCCCAAACACCGGCGGTCCTGAAAAACTGTTTTTT
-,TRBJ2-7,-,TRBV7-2,CASSLALEISEQYF,TGTGCCAGCAGCTTAGCTCTAGAAATCAGCGAGCAGTACTTC
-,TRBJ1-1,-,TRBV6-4,CPAGPGGRIPEAFF,TGTCCAGCCGGTCCGGGGGGGAGGATCCCTGAAGCTTTCTTT
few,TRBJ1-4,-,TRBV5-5,CASSLGGVTNEKLFF,TGTGCCAGCAGCTTGGGAGGCGTAACTAATGAAAAACTGTTTTTT
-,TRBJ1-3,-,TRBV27,CAPPLGSGNTIYF,TGTGCCCCCCCCCTCGGCTCTGGAAACACCATATATTTT
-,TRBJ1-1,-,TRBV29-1,CSVVASENTEAFF,TGCAGCGTTGTAGCCTCCGAGAACACTGAAGCTTTCTTT
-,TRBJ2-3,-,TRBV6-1,CASLVPGTDTQYF,TGTGCCAGCTTGGTCCCGGGAACAGATACGCAGTATTTT
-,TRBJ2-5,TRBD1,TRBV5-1,CASSSTGTGDGETQYF,TGCGCCAGCAGCTCTACCGGGACAGGGGACGGAGAGACCCAGTACTTC
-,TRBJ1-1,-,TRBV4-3,CASSQDTGTDTEAFF,TGCGCCAGCAGCCAGGATACAGGGACGGACACTGAAGCTTTCTTT
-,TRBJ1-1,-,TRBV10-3,CAISESTTDRDTEAFF,TGTGCCATCAGTGAGTCGACTACGGATAGGGACACTGAAGCTTTCTTT
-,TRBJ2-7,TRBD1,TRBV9,CASSVATGGYEQYF,TGTGCCAGCAGCGTAGCGACAGGGGGGTACGAGCAGTACTTC
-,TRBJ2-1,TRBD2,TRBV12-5,CASGRTSGRTYNEQFF,TGTGCTAGTGGCCGGACTAGCGGGAGGACCTACAATGAGCAGTTCTTC
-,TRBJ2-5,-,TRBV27,CASSLKGVETQYF,TGTGCCAGCAGTTTAAAGGGGGTAGAGACCCAGTACTTC
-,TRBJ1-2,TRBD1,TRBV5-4,CASRAAQGADYGYTF,TGTGCCAGCAGAGCAGCACAGGGGGCAGACTATGGCTACACCTTC
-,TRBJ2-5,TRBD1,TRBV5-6,CASTTRGGQGQTQYF,TGTGCCAGCACCACAAGGGGAGGACAGGGTCAGACCCAGTACTTC
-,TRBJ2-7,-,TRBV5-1,CASSLTSSYEQYF,TGCGCCAGCAGCTTGACGAGCTCCTACGAGCAGTACTTC
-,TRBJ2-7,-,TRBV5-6,CASSLRSPLVDEQYF,TGTGCCAGCAGCTTGCGGAGCCCTTTAGTGGACGAGCAGTACTTC
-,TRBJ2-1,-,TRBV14,CASSPRTSGEQFF,TGTGCCAGCTCCCCTCGAACTTCGGGGGAGCAGTTCTTC
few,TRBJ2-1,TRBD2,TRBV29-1,CSVFLAGGLTVF,TGCAGCGTTTTCCTAGCGGGAGGTCTAACAGTCTTC
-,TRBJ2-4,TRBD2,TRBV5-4,CASSSRTSGGAAGNIQYF,TGTGCCAGCAGCTCTCGGACTAGCGGGGGGGCAGCCGGAAACATTCAGTACTTC
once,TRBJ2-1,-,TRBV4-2,CASSQVGDWDNEQFF,TGTGCCAGCAGCCAAGTCGGGGACTGGGACAATGAGCAGTTCTTC
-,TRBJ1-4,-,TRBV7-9,CASSLSGVVTNEKLFF,TGTGCCAGCAGCTTATCGGGAGTGGTAACTAATGAAAAACTGTTTTTT
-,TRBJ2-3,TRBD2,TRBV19,CASRGTSGGREDTQYF,TGTGCCAGTAGGGGGACTAGCGGGGGCCGAGAGGATACGCAGTATTTT
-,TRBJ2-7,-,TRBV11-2,CASSRTGTPLEQYF,TGTGCCAGCAGCCGGACCGGGACACCACTCGAGCAGTACTTC
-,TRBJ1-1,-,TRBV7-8,CASSPGGGGAYTEAFF,TGTGCCAGCAGCCCGGGAGGTGGGGGCGCTTACACTGAAGCTTTCTTT
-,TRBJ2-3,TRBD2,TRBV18,CASSTLAGLTDTQYF,TGTGCCAGCTCAACATTAGCGGGCTTAACAGATACGCAGTATTTT
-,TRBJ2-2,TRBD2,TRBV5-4,CASSLVAGGAGELFF,TGTGCCAGCAGCTTGGTGGCGGGAGGGGCCGGGGAGCTGTTTTTT
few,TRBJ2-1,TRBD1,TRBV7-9,CASSPDRGSYNEQFF,TGTGCCAGCAGCCCTGACAGGGGGTCCTACAATGAGCAGTTCTTC
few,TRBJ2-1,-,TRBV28,CASRPDRNEQFF,TGTGCCAGCAGGCCCGACAGAAATGAGCAGTTCTTC
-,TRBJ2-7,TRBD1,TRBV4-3,CASSPYRGPSYEQYF,TGCGCCAGCAGCCCCTACAGGGGGCCGAGCTACGAGCAGTACTTC
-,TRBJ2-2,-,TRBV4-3,CASSQDLQGGTGELFF,TGCGCCAGCAGCCAAGATCTGCAGGGGGGCACCGGGGAGCTGTTTTTT
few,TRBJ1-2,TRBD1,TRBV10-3,CAISPGQGLYGYTF,TGTGCCATCAGCCCCGGACAGGGGCTCTATGGCTACACCTTC
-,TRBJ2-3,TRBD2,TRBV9,CASSGGTSGNTDTQYF,TGTGCCAGCAGCGGAGGGACTAGCGGGAATACAGATACGCAGTATTTT
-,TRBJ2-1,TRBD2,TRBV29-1,CSSGDYTKQFF,TGCAGCTCTGGGGACTACACAAAACAGTTCTTC
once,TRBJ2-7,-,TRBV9,CASSVAPAYEQYF,TGTGCCAGCAGCGTAGCTCCCGCCTACGAGCAGTACTTC
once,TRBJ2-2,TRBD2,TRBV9,CASSSAGALVTGELFF,TGTGCCAGCTCCTCAGCGGGAGCTTTGGTCACCGGGGAGCTGTTTTTT
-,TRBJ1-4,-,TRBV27,CASSPGVRTLNEKLFF,TGTGCCAGCAGTCCCGGGGTACGGACCCTGAATGAAAAACTGTTTTTT
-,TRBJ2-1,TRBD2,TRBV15,CATSRGLAAVGNEQFF,TGTGCCACCAGCAGGGGACTAGCTGCCGTTGGGAATGAGCAGTTCTTC
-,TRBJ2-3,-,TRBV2,CASSVNTDTQYF,TGTGCCAGCAGTGTTAACACAGATACGCAGTATTTT
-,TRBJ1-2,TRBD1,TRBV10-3,CAILWGTGGPNNYGYTF,TGTGCCATACTTTGGGGTACAGGGGGCCCCAATAACTATGGCTACACCTTC
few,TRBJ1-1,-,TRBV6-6,CASSRSVSPNTEAFF,TGTGCCAGCAGTCGGTCGGTATCCCCGAACACTGAAGCTTTCTTT
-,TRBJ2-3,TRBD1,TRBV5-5,CASSLDRVRADTQYF,TGTGCCAGCAGCCTGGACAGGGTTAGGGCAGATACGCAGTATTTT
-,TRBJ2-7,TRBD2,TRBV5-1,CASSWTREREDPYEQYF,TGCGCCAGCAGTTGGACGAGGGAGCGGGAGGATCCCTACGAGCAGTACTTC
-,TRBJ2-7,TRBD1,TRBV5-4,CASSRSSGTGVYEQYF,TGTGCCAGCAGTCGCAGTTCCGGGACAGGGGTATACGAGCAGTACTTC
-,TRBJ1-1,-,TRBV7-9,CASSLPGTLNTEAFF,TGTGCCAGCAGCTTGCCAGGGACTTTGAACACTGAAGCTTTCTTT
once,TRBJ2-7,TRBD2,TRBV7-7,CASSLASGWGDEQYF,TGTGCTAGCAGCTTAGCTAGCGGGTGGGGGGATGAGCAGTACTTC
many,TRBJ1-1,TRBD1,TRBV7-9,CASSGQGGTEAFF,TGTGCCAGCAGCGGACAGGGAGGCACTGAAGCTTTCTTT
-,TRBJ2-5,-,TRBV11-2,CASSSGLPMGTQYF,TGTGCCAGCAGCTCGGGACTCCCGATGGGGACCCAGTACTTC